The sample holds a few counts of the clone carrying this T cell receptor beta chain. MiXCR was run by TCRdb on the PCR reads, yielding one entry per CDR3 protein. This repertoire shows over 550,000 distinct CDR3 sequences, roughly 25% found once; its top ten account for 0.78%. The data derive from a study of molecular identifiers for immune sequencing clone quantification. The V end was cut by 0 bases, the J end by 6 bases, with 5 bases between. This CDR3 contains 12 residues. Per germline, CDR1 WSHSY and CDR2 SAAADI. The sequencing input was naive CD8+ T cells from blood, with Jurkat cell RNA spiked in. The subset was: FACS-sorted CD8+CD4-CCR7+CD45RA+ naive T cells. The chain links TRBV10-2 to TRBJ1-1, with unresolved D. This sequence originates from a human donor in good health. Some libraries in this study had Jurkat cell RNA spiked in. The DNA of the CDR3 is TGCGCCAGCAGTGAGTCTTGGTCTGAAGCTTTCTTT. Translating it yields CASSESWSEAFF.